This TCR beta chain comes out of a study of T cell responses to AZD1222 COVID-19 vaccine. About the research overall: Timing groups of about 4 and about 12 weeks for second doses were pooled.

Whole-study findings and limits: Only five or six individuals given AZD1222 were seropositive at baseline. Females made up more of the donors, who were largely white British, and clonal diversity may have come out too low. With dominance at 160-218 and 743-854, vaccine-associated CD4 TCRs spanned spike.

Comments on this clone: Its target is unknown.

Profiling relied on immunoSEQ multiplex PCR, and the TCRdb table lists in-frame clones only, not all of them. This sample has 80,000 or so clones; about nine tenths occur once, and the top ten carry more than 5%. Germline CDR1 reads SGHDT; CDR2 reads YYEEEE. This CDR3 region has 15 residues. V lost 3 bases to trimming and J lost 6 bases, with 19 bases between them. This specimen was peripheral blood, taken on day 0 of AZD1222 vaccination. The chain uses TRBV5-6 and TRBJ2-7; maybe TRBD2 (5 bases). The receptor comes from an adult in good health. The CDR3 is CASSSCPTPGCEQYF. The CDR3 nucleotides read TGTGCCAGCAGCTCCTGCCCGACTCCGGGATGCGAGCAGTACTTC.